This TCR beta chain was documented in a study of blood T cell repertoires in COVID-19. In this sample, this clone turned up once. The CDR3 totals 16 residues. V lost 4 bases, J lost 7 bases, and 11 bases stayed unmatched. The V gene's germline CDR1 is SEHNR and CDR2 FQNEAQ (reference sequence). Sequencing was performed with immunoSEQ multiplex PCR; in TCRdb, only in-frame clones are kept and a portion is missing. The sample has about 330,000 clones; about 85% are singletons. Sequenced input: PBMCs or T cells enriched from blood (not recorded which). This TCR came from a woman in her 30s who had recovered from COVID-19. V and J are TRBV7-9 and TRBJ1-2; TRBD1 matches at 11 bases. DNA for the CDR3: TGTGCCAGCAGCTCGTATTCCGGGACAGGGGGATCTGGCTACACCTTC. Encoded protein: CASSSYSGTGGSGYTF. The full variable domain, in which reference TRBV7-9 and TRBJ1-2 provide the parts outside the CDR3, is DTGVSQNPRHKITKRGQNVTFRCDPISEHNRLYWYRQTLGQGPEFLTYFQNEAQLEKSRLLSDRFSAERPKGSFSTLEIQRTEQGDSAMYLCASSSYSGTGGSGYTFGSGTRLTVV.